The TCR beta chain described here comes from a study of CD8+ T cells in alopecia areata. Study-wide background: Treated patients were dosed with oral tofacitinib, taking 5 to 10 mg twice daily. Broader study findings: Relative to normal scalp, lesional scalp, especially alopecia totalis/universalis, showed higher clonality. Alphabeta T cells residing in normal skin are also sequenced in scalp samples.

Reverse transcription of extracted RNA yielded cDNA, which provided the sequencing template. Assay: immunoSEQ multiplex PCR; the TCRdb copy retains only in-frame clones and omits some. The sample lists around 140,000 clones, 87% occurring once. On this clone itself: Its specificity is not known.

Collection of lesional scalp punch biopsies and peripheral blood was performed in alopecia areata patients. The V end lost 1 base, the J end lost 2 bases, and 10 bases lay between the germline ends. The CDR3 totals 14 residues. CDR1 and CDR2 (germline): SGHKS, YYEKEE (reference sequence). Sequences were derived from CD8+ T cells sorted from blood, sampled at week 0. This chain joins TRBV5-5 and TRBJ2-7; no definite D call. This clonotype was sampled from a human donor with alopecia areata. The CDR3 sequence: CASSLTASPYEQYF. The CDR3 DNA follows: TGTGCCAGCAGCTTGACAGCCAGTCCCTACGAGCAGTACTTC.